Below, 10 T cell receptor beta chains from the same sample are listed, as sequenced in a study of beta chain features in type 1 diabetes. The study's findings and limits: Type 1 diabetes patients had TCRB CDR3s that were shorter (moderately but significantly so) in all four CD4+ subsets.

No cognate antigen is known for these TCRs. Since all of the isolated RNA was reverse transcribed, expressed TCRB transcripts were what got sequenced. Method: immunoSEQ multiplex PCR; TCRdb's copy keeps in-frame clones and lacks some. The table includes 230,000 or so clones, approximately 16% detected once. Sequenced: naive CD4+ T cells from blood. These receptors all stem from a man under 40 with type 1 diabetes.

This clone was observed a handful of times. The chain combines TRBV7-9 with TRBJ1-5; D not certain. Per germline, CDR1 SEHNR and CDR2 FQNEAQ (reference sequence). This CDR3 is built from 14 residues. V lost 5 bases, J lost 6 bases, and 14 bases lay in between. The CDR3 coding sequence is TGTGCCAGCAGCGCACAAGGAGGCATTCAGCCCCAGCATTTT. This sequence encodes CASSAQGGIQPQHF.

The V and J genes are TRBV7-6 and TRBJ2-3; no reliable D call. Germline assignment: CDR1 SGHVS and CDR2 FNYEAQ. With 3 bases removed from V and 4 bases from J, the gap between germline ends came to 11 bases. The CDR3 is 14 amino acids. The CDR3 region is CASSFRTGPDTQYF. CDR3 DNA sequence: TGTGCCAGCAGCTTCCGGACCGGGCCAGATACGCAGTATTTT. The full variable domain, in which reference TRBV7-6 and TRBJ2-3 provide the parts outside the CDR3, is GAGVSQSPRYKVTKRGQDVALRCDPISGHVSLYWYRQALGQGPEFLTYFNYEAQQDKSGLPNDRFSAERPEGSISTLTIQRTEQRDSAMYRCASSFRTGPDTQYFGPGTRLTVL.

In this sample, this clone turned up a few times. The V gene is TRBV29-1, the J gene TRBJ2-7; 7 nucleotides match TRBD1. V shed 4 bases, J shed 2 bases, and the junction held 2 bases outside the gene matches. Germline V lookup: CDR1 SQVTM, CDR2 ANQGSEA. The CDR3 is 12 amino acids. The CDR3 here is CSVVGTAYEQYF. CDR3 DNA: TGCAGCGTTGTTGGGACAGCCTACGAGCAGTACTTC.

The genes are TRBV30 and TRBJ2-2; D is unclear. The CDR3 loop spans 15 amino acids. Germline CDR1 and CDR2: GTSNPN and SVGIG (reference sequence). Trimming shortened V by 0 bases and J by 4 bases, and 12 bases separated the two germline ends. CDR3 nucleotide sequence: TGTGCCTGGAGTGTACGACTGGCAGCCACCGGGGAGCTGTTTTTT. Translated, it gives CAWSVRLAATGELFF.

This clone has a handful of counts. The V and J genes are TRBV11-1 and TRBJ2-1, with D perhaps TRBD2 (5 bases). The CDR3 has 13 residues. V was shortened by 0 bases and J by 7 bases, with 7 bases between the two germline ends. The germline V gene has CDR1 SGHAT and CDR2 FQDESV (reference sequence). CDR3 nucleotide sequence: TGTGCCAGCAGCTTAGCACTAGGTAATGAGCAGTTCTTC. This codes for CASSLALGNEQFF. Full variable domain (remainder filled in from reference TRBV11-1 and TRBJ2-1): EAEVAQSPRYKITEKSQAVAFWCDPISGHATLYWYRQILGQGPELLVQFQDESVVDDSQLPKDRFSAERLKGVDSTLKIQPAELGDSAMYLCASSLALGNEQFFGPGTRLTVL.

This rearrangement joins TRBV29-1 to TRBJ2-5; TRBD1 agrees at 10 bases. The CDR3 loop spans 13 amino acids. Germline assignment: CDR1 SQVTM and CDR2 ANQGSEA. V dropped 4 bases and J dropped 5; count of bases not matched to a gene: 4. The CDR3 sequence is CSVGQGAWETQYF. The CDR3 bases are TGCAGCGTTGGACAGGGGGCTTGGGAGACCCAGTACTTC.

The chain combines TRBV29-1 with TRBJ1-1; 8 nucleotides match TRBD1. The germline V gene has CDR1 SQVTM and CDR2 ANQGSEA. J was trimmed by 10 bases and V by 7 bases; bases with no gene match: 11. The CDR3 contains 12 residues. The CDR3 loop is CSEGQLDRGAFF. The CDR3 coding sequence is TGCAGCGAAGGACAGCTCGACAGGGGAGCTTTCTTT.

This clone was seen a few times. J is TRBJ2-5 and V is TRBV7-8, with TRBD1 matching over 9 bases. This CDR3 contains 19 residues. V was clipped by 3 bases and J by 1 base; unmatched bases: 15. The germline CDR1 and CDR2 sequences are SGHVS and FQNEAQ. CDR3 loop: CASSFPGDRASTFQETQYF. Here the CDR3 DNA reads TGTGCCAGCAGCTTTCCGGGGGACAGGGCCTCTACCTTCCAAGAGACCCAGTACTTC.

This clone has only a few counts. The CDR3 DNA is TGTGCCAGCAGCTCCCGGGACGGCTCCTACGAGCAGTACTTC. This encodes CASSSRDGSYEQYF. The V call is TRBV7-9, the J call TRBJ2-7; either TRBD1 or TRBD2 may supply D (5 bases each). CDR1 and CDR2 from the germline V gene are SEHNR and FQNEAQ (reference sequence). The CDR3 spans 14 residues. Between the trimmed V and J ends, which lost 4 bases and 0 bases, there was a span of 10 bases.

This clone showed up just a few times. The same CDR3 is also encoded by other DNA sequences in this sample. This chain joins TRBV25-1 and TRBJ2-7, with D hard to call. Germline V gene sequence: CDR1 MGHDK, CDR2 SYGVNS. V was clipped by 4 bases and J by 3 bases, with 4 bases between them. CDR3 length: 11 residues. This CDR3 is CASSAGYEQYF. CDR3 sequence (DNA): TGTGCCAGCAGTGCTGGCTACGAGCAGTACTTC.